This T cell receptor beta chain came from a study of identical twins. This clonotype showed up many times. Healthy Caucasians supplied all donations. TCRdb passed the 5' RACE reads through MiXCR, listing each CDR3 protein once. Altogether 500,000 to 650,000 distinct CDR3 sequences are present, around 7.4% being singletons, with the ten largest covering approximately 1.5%. This CDR3 contains 16 residues. V trimming: 2 bases; J trimming: 7 bases; junction bases outside the gene matches: 9. These data also featured in a second study, about yellow fever vaccine responses in identical twins.

The sample taken for sequencing was PBMCs. The chain combines TRBV12-3 or TRBV12-4 with TRBJ2-1, with 9 bases matching TRBD2. This receptor was obtained from a woman under 30 in good health. The CDR3 here is CASSLTLAGFRNEQFF. CDR3 bases: TGTGCCAGCAGTTTAACCCTAGCGGGATTTAGAAATGAGCAGTTCTTC.